This TCR beta chain came from a study of blood T cells in healthy people across ages. Then a second PCR, running about 7 to 11 cycles, was carried out with a sample-barcoded 5' primer and a J-beta primer mix. MiXCR, applied by TCRdb to the 5' RACE reads, yields one record per CDR3 protein. The table shows about 840,000 distinct CDR3 sequences, with under 35% occurring only once. Germline CDR1 MDHEN, CDR2 SYDVKM. The CDR3 runs to 14 residues. On this clonotype itself: At one end, the junction sequence differs from germline, possibly due to a read error.

These same records also appear under a second study, on T cells of mothers and their children. That source notes: Samples were obtained from three healthy Caucasian mothers and their six children.

The J gene is TRBJ2-1, the V gene TRBV28, with a weak D call TRBD1 (6 bases). Sequencing input: blood. The sequence came from a woman in her thirties or forties in good health. CDR3 loop: CANSLDRSLDEQFF. CDR3 in DNA: TGTGCCAACAGTCTTGACAGGAGTCTCGATGAGCAGTTCTTC. Complete variable domain (other parts from reference TRBV28 and TRBJ2-1): DVKVTQSSRYLVKRTGEKVFLECVQDMDHENMFWYRQDPGLGLRLIYFSYDVKMKEKGDIPEGYSVSREKKERFSLILESASTNQTSMYLCANSLDRSLDEQFFGPGTRLTVL.